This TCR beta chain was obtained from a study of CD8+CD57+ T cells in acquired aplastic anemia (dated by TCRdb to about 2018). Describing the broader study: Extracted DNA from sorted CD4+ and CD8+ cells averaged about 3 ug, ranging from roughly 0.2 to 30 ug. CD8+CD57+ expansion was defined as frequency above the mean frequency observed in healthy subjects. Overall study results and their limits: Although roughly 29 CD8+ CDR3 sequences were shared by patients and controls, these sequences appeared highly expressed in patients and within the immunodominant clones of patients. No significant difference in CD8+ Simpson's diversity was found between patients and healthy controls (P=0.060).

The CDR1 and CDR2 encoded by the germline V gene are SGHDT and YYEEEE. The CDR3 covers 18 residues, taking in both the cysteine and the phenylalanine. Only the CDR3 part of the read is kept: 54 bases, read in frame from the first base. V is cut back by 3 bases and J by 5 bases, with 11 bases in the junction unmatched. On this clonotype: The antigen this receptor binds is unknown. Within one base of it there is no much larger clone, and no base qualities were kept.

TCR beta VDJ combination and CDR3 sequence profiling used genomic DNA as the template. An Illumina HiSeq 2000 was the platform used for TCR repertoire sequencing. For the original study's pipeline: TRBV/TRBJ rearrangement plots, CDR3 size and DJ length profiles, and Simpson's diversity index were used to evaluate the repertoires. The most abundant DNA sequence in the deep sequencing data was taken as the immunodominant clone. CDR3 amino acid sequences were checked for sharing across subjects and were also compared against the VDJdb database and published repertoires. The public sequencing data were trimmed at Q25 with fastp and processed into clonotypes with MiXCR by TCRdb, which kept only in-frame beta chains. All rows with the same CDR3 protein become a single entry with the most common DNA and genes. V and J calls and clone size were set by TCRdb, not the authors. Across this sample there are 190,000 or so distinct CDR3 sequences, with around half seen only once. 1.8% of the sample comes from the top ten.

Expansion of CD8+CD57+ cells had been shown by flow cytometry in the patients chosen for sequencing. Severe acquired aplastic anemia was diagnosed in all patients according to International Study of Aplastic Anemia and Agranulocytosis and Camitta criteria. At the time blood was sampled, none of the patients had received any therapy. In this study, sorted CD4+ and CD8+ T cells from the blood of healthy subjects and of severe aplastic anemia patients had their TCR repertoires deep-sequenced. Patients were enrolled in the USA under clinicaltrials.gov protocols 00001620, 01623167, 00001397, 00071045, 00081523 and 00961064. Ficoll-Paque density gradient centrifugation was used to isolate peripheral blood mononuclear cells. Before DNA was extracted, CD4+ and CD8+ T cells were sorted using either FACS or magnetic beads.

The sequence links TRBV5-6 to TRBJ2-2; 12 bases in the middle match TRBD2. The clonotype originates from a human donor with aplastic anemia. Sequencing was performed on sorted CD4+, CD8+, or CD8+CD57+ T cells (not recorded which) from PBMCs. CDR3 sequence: CASSSIVLAGGGTGELFF. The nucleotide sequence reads TGTGCCAGCAGCTCAATCGTACTAGCGGGAGGAGGTACCGGGGAGCTGTTTTTT. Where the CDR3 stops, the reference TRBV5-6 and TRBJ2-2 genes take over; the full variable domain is DAGVTQSPTHLIKTRGQQVTLRCSPKSGHDTVSWYQQALGQGPQFIFQYYEEEERQRGNFPDRFSGHQFPNYSSELNVNALLLGDSALYLCASSSIVLAGGGTGELFFGEGSRLTVL.